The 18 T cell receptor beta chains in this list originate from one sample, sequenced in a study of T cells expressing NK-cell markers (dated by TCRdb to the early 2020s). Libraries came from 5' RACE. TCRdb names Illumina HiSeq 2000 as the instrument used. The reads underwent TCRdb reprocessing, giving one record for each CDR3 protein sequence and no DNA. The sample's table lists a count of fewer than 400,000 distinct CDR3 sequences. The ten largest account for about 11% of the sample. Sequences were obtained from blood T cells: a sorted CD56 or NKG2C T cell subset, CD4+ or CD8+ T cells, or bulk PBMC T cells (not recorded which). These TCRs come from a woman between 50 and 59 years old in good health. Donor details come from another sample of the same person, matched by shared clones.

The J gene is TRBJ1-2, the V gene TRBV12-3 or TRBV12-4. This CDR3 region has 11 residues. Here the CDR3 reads CASSQGGGYTF.

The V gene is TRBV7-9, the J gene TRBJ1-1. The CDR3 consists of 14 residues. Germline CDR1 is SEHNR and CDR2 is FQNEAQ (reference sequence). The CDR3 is CASNLPGQNTEAFF. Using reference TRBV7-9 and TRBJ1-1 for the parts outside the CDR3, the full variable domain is DTGVSQNPRHKITKRGQNVTFRCDPISEHNRLYWYRQTLGQGPEFLTYFQNEAQLEKSRLLSDRFSAERPKGSFSTLEIQRTEQGDSAMYLCASNLPGQNTEAFFGQGTRLTVV.

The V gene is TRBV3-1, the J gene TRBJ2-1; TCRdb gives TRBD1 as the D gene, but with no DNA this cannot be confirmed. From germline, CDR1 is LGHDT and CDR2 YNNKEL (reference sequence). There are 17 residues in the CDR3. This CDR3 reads CASSLRYRAEVGNEQFF.

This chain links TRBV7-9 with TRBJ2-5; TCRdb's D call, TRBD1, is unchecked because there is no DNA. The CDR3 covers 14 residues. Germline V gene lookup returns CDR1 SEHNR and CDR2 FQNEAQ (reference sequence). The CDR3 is CASSSLGPQETQYF.

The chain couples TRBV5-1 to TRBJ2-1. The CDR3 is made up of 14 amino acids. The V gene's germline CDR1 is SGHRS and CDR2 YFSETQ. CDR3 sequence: CASSLLDSYNEQFF. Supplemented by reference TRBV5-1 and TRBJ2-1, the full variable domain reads KAGVTQTPRYLIKTRGQQVTLSCSPISGHRSVSWYQQTPGQGLQFLFEYFSETQRNKGNFPGRFSGRQFSNSRSEMNVSTLELGDSALYLCASSLLDSYNEQFFGPGTRLTVL.

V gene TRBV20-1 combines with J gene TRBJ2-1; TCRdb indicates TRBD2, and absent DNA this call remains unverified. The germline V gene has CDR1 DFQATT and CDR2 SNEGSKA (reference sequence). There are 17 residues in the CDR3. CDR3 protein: CSARERRGLAGYGEQFF.

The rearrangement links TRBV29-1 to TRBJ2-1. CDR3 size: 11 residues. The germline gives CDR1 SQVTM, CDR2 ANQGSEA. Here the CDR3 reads CSVSVGNEQFF.

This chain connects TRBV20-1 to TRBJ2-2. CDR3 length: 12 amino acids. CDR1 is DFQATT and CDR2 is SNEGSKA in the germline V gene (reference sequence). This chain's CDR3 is CSASREHGELFF.

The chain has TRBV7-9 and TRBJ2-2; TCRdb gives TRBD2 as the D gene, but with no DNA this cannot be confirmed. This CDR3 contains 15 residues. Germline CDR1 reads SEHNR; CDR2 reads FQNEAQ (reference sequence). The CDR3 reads CASGSTRVTTGELFF.

The CDR3 spells CASSSFRDKGPSGAFF. The rearrangement links TRBV5-6 to TRBJ1-1; TCRdb's D gene call, TRBD1, goes unchecked for lack of DNA. Per the germline V gene, CDR1 is SGHDT and CDR2 is YYEEEE. CDR3 length: 16 amino acids. The full variable domain, its missing parts supplied by reference TRBV5-6 and TRBJ1-1, is DAGVTQSPTHLIKTRGQQVTLRCSPKSGHDTVSWYQQALGQGPQFIFQYYEEEERQRGNFPDRFSGHQFPNYSSELNVNALLLGDSALYLCASSSFRDKGPSGAFFGQGTRLTVV.

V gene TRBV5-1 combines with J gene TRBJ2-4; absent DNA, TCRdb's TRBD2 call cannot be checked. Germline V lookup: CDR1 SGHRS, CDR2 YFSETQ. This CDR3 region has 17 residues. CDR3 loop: CASSSASGGLAKNIQYF.

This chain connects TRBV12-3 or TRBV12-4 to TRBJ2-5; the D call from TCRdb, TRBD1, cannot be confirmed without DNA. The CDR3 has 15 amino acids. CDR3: CASSLEGEPGETQYF.

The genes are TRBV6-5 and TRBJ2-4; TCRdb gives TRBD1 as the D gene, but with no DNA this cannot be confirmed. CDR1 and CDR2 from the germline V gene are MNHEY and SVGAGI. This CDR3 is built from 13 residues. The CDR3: CASSRDRADIQYF.

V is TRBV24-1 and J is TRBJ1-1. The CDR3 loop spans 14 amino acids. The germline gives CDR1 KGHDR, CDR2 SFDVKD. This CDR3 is CATSDFDLGIGAFF.

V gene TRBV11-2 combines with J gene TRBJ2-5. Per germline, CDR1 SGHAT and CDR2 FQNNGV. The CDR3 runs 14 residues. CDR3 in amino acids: CASSPVGSTETQYF.

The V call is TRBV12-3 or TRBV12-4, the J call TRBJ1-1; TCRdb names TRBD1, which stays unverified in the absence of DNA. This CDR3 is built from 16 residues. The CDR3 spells CASSPPGTGYLTEAFF.

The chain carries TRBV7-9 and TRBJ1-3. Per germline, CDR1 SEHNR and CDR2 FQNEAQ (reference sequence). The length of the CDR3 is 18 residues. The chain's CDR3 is CASSLGVLRESSGNTIYF.

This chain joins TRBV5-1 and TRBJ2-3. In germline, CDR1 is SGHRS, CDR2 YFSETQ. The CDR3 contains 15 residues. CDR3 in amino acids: CASSLLSHYTDTQYF.